These 5 T cell receptor beta chains came from one sample sequenced in a study of T cells in Graves' hyperthyroidism and ophthalmopathy. RNA transcripts served as the template for amplifying TCR beta CDR3 regions. Researchers ran a first-round RT-PCR on the TCR CDR3 using the HTBI primer set. TCRdb re-analysed the multiplex PCR reads in MiXCR, keeping a single row per CDR3 protein. The sample has about 480,000 distinct CDR3 sequences; 13% to 15% are singletons. Sequencing input: blood. All receptors derive from a woman aged 18 to 35 with Graves' hyperthyroidism.

Worth noting for this clonotype: With a much larger clone just one base away, this may be a read error. The CDR3 region is CAWSVSYPSGRAGELFF. In nucleotides, the CDR3 is TGTGCCTGGAGTGTGTCGTACCCCAGCGGGAGAGCCGGGGAGCTGTTTTTT. The chain combines TRBV30 with TRBJ2-2; 8 nucleotides align to TRBD2. Trimming took 0 bases from V and 6 from J; bases not matched to a gene: 12. CDR3 size: 17 residues. CDR1 and CDR2 (germline): GTSNPN, SVGIG (reference sequence).

This clonotype appeared many times. The CDR3 DNA reads as TGTGCCAGCAGCTCTAGGATGCTAGCGTCGAGGAGGCAAGAGACCCAGTACTTC. Translated: CASSSRMLASRRQETQYF. This sequence joins TRBV7-9 and TRBJ2-5, with a possible D match to TRBD2 (6 bases). V was cut by 4 bases and J by 2 bases, with 23 bases left in between. Germline V CDR1 and CDR2: SEHNR, FQNEAQ (reference sequence). CDR3 length equals 18 residues.

This clonotype occurred a few times. The DNA for the CDR3 is TGCGCCAGCAGCTTGGCCTCGGGGGATCTAGAGACCCAGTACTTC. Translation gives CASSLASGDLETQYF. The chain combines TRBV5-1 with TRBJ2-5; perhaps TRBD2 as D (6 bases). The CDR3 totals 15 residues. Trimming pared 0 bases from V and 4 bases from J, leaving 13 bases between. In germline, CDR1 is SGHRS, CDR2 YFSETQ.

This clonotype occurred many times. The V call is TRBV2, the J call TRBJ1-1; TRBD1 matches 8 bases. The germline gives CDR1 SNHLY, CDR2 FYNNEI. With 4 bases clipped from V and 3 bases from J, the junction kept 4 bases outside the gene matches. The CDR3 contains 14 residues. DNA for the CDR3: TGTGCCAGCAGTGCCAGGGGGCGATACACTGAAGCTTTCTTT. Its translation is CASSARGRYTEAFF.

There are many counts of this clonotype. The chain combines TRBV30 with TRBJ1-4, with D possibly being TRBD1 (5 bases). V was clipped by 3 bases and J by 8 bases, with 19 bases between them. The CDR3 loop spans 15 amino acids. Germline lookup yields CDR1 GTSNPN and CDR2 SVGIG (reference sequence). CDR3 amino acids: CAWRALVGQGEKLFF. DNA of the CDR3: TGTGCCTGGAGGGCTTTGGTAGGGCAGGGAGAAAAACTGTTTTTT.